These 7 T cell receptor beta chains share one sample of origin, sequenced in a study of early T cells in non-severe SARS-CoV-2 infection. TCRdb used MiXCR to reprocess the 5' RACE reads, holding one entry per CDR3 protein. The sample gives about 98,000 distinct CDR3 sequences, approximately 9.9% of which show up once; 5.1% is in the top ten. The source material was whole blood. These receptors were taken from an adult who was a healthcare worker with PCR-confirmed SARS-CoV-2 infection or an uninfected control (not recorded which).

This clonotype occurred a few times. The chain combines TRBV28 with TRBJ1-2; D might be TRBD1 (5 bases). This CDR3 has 12 amino acids. Between the trimmed V and J ends, which lost 3 bases and 3 bases, there was a span of 5 bases. Germline V gene lookup returns CDR1 MDHEN and CDR2 SYDVKM. Here the CDR3 DNA reads TGTGCCAGCAGTTTGGGGGACTATGGCTACACCTTC. It codes for CASSLGDYGYTF.

This clonotype showed up just once. This may arise from a read error, as a much more abundant clone is one base away. V usage is TRBV18 and J usage is TRBJ2-5; D uncertain. V was cut by 4 bases and J by 10 bases, with 13 bases left in between. This CDR3 contains 12 residues. Germline V gene lookup returns CDR1 KGHSH and CDR2 LQKENI. This CDR3 is CASSLREVRQYF. The CDR3, as DNA: TGTGCCAGCTCACTCCGCGAAGTCCGCCAGTACTTC.

The genes are TRBV5-1 and TRBJ2-6; D unclear. The CDR3 is 14 amino acids. In germline, CDR1 is SGHRS, CDR2 YFSETQ. V lost 4 bases, J lost 0 bases, and 5 bases lay in between. As DNA, the CDR3 is TGCGCCAGCAGCAAGGACTCTGGGGCCAACGTCCTGACTTTC. The encoded protein is CASSKDSGANVLTF.

V gene TRBV20-1 combines with J gene TRBJ2-7, with D maybe TRBD1 (6 bases). Germline assignment: CDR1 DFQATT and CDR2 SNEGSKA (reference sequence). The CDR3 covers 13 residues. The germline V and J ends were trimmed by 3 bases and 5 bases, with 14 bases remaining between them. The CDR3 region has the DNA TGCAGTGCTAGTGGACAGCGACCTCACGAGCAGTACTTC. Protein sequence: CSASGQRPHEQYF.

This clonotype has more than one count but fewer than ten. In DNA, the CDR3 is TGCGCCAGCAGCCAGCCTCGGGAGGACCCCAAAAACATTCAGTACTTC. It translates to CASSQPREDPKNIQYF. The V gene is TRBV4-1, the J gene TRBJ2-4; 7 bases agree with TRBD2. The germline gives CDR1 MGHRA, CDR2 YSYEKL. The CDR3 covers 16 residues. V was clipped by 3 bases and J by 2 bases; unmatched bases: 7.

Note on this clonotype: The CDR3 carries no conserved terminal phenylalanine or tryptophan, so it likely arises from a read error. J is TRBJ2-7 and V is TRBV29-1; D remains unclear. Trimming took off 0 bases at V and 2 bases at J, with 8 bases between the two ends. The CDR3 runs 13 residues. Per germline, CDR1 SQVTM and CDR2 ANQGSEA. CDR3: CSVEEIGTYEQYS. CDR3 bases: TGCAGCGTTGAAGAGATAGGGACCTACGAGCAGTACTCC.

J is TRBJ1-2 and V is TRBV20-1; tentative D call: TRBD1 (6 bases). Germline V CDR1 and CDR2: DFQATT, SNEGSKA (reference sequence). This CDR3 region has 15 residues. The V end was cut by 0 bases, the J end by 4 bases, with 15 bases between. This chain's CDR3 is CSARDRGGASYGYTF. DNA for the CDR3: TGCAGTGCTAGAGATCGGGGGGGCGCGAGCTATGGCTACACCTTC.